Listed below are T cell receptor beta chains from one sample, sequenced in a study of shared clonotypes between healthy human individuals. The protocol was immunoSEQ multiplex PCR, while the TCRdb copy is restricted to in-frame clones and leaves out a portion. The table shows about 2 million clones, with 90% to 95% occurring only once. Sequencing was done on a sample of naive CD4+ T cells sorted from blood. These receptors came from a man younger than 35 in good health. CDR3s include the opening cysteine and the closing phenylalanine or tryptophan. D genes are given only for firm matches. Where a row states a size, it is once, few, many or the class of an expanded clone; other rows omit it.

once	TRBV5-1	.	TRBJ2-5	TGCGCCAGCAGCTTGGCCGGTACAGGGACCAAGATGACCCAGTACTTC	CASSLAGTGTKMTQYF
.	TRBV5-1	TRBD2	TRBJ2-7	TGCGCCAGCAGCTTGGCCGGGACTAGCGGGATTTCCTACGAGCAGTACTTC	CASSLAGTSGISYEQYF
.	TRBV7-2	.	TRBJ2-7	TGTGCCAGCAGCTCCCGCCAGGGAAAGGACTACGAGCAGTACTTC	CASSSRQGKDYEQYF
few	TRBV19	.	TRBJ1-6	TGTGCCAGTAGTATCCTTAGTAATTCACCCCTCCACTTT	CASSILSNSPLHF
.	TRBV9	.	TRBJ2-7	TGTGCCAGCAGCGTATCGAGCGGTAGCTCCTACGAGCAGTACTTC	CASSVSSGSSYEQYF
.	TRBV30	.	TRBJ1-3	TGTGCCTGGGGGATCTCTGGAAACACCATATATTTT	CAWGISGNTIYF
.	TRBV5-1	.	TRBJ1-2	TGCGCCAGCAGCTTGGAACAGGGTGAATATGGCTACACCTTC	CASSLEQGEYGYTF
.	TRBV6-5	.	TRBJ1-4	TGTGCCAGCAGTTACTCGAATACAGGGAATGAAAAACTGTTTTTT	CASSYSNTGNEKLFF
.	TRBV2	.	TRBJ2-5	TGTGCCAGCAGTGAACTGGCAGTACAAGAGACCCAGTACTTC	CASSELAVQETQYF
.	TRBV10-3	.	TRBJ1-4	TGTGCCATCAGGGCTGATGTGGGTGAAAAACTGTTTTTT	CAIRADVGEKLFF
.	TRBV10-3	TRBD1	TRBJ1-2	TGTGCCATCAGCAGAACAGGGGGGGACTATGGCTACACCTTC	CAISRTGGDYGYTF
.	TRBV28	TRBD1	TRBJ1-6	TGTGCCAGCAGCCCGCAGGGGGCTCACTACTATAATTCACCCCTCCACTTT	CASSPQGAHYYNSPLHF
.	TRBV10-3	.	TRBJ2-7	TGTGCCATCAGTCCCGGACGGACGAGCTCCTACGAGCAGTACTTC	CAISPGRTSSYEQYF
.	TRBV7-6	.	TRBJ2-2	TGTGCCAGCAGCTTAGAACGGACCGGGGAGCTGTTTTTT	CASSLERTGELFF
once	TRBV29-1	.	TRBJ2-3	TGCAGCGTTGAAGGCCCCCTGAGGGGACCCACAGATACGCAGTATTTT	CSVEGPLRGPTDTQYF
.	TRBV28	.	TRBJ1-6	TGTGCCAGCAGCCCGACAGATTATAATTCACCCCTCCACTTT	CASSPTDYNSPLHF
.	TRBV6-5	TRBD1	TRBJ1-6	TGTGCCAGCAGTCTCCACAGGGGGCTTGGTTCACCCCTCCACTTT	CASSLHRGLGSPLHF
.	TRBV7-2	.	TRBJ1-6	TGTGCCAGCAGCTTAGCGGGGCAGCCCCTCCACTTT	CASSLAGQPLHF
.	TRBV2	.	TRBJ2-7	TGTGCCAGCAGGGAAACATACTACGAGCAGTACTTC	CASRETYYEQYF
.	TRBV5-6	.	TRBJ2-7	TGTGCCAGCAGCCGCCCTGAAGGGGACGAGCAGTACTTC	CASSRPEGDEQYF
once	TRBV18	TRBD2	TRBJ2-2	TGTGCCAGCTTCCCGGGAACTAGCGGGAATACCGGGGAGCTGTTTTTT	CASFPGTSGNTGELFF
.	TRBV6-6	TRBD1	TRBJ1-2	TGTGCCAGCAGTATATCCTCAGGGGGCAAGGGCTACACCTTC	CASSISSGGKGYTF
.	TRBV6-5	.	TRBJ1-6	TGTGCCAGCAGGATGCACCATAATTCACCCCTCCACTTT	CASRMHHNSPLHF
.	TRBV28	.	TRBJ1-5	TGTGCCAGCAGTTTTAAGGATCAGCCCCAGCATTTT	CASSFKDQPQHF
once	TRBV27	TRBD2	TRBJ2-7	TGTGCCAGCATTAGCGGGCCCTCCTACGAGCAGTACTTC	CASISGPSYEQYF
.	TRBV6-1	TRBD1	TRBJ2-3	TGTGCCAGCAGTGAGACAGGGAGCCAAACTTATATCACAGATACGCAGTATTTT	CASSETGSQTYITDTQYF
.	TRBV5-4	TRBD2	TRBJ2-2	TGTGCCAGCAGTTCCCGACTAGCGGAGGCAACCGGGGAGCTGTTTTTT	CASSSRLAEATGELFF
.	TRBV27	TRBD1	TRBJ2-1	TGTGCCAGCAGTGTGACAGGGTCTCGACATCCCTACAATGAGCAGTTCTTC	CASSVTGSRHPYNEQFF
once	TRBV12-5	TRBD1	TRBJ1-5	TGTGCTAGTGGTTTGCCAACGTACAGGAAGGGGGCCAATCAGCCCCAGCATTTT	CASGLPTYRKGANQPQHF
.	TRBV6-6	.	TRBJ2-4	TGTGCCAGCAGTCGCTTGGGGTTAGACATTCAGTACTTC	CASSRLGLDIQYF
.	TRBV18	TRBD1	TRBJ1-1	TGTGCCAGCTCACTGCAGGGGGCGCGGACTGAAGCTTTCTTT	CASSLQGARTEAFF
.	TRBV9	TRBD1	TRBJ1-6	TGTGCCAGCAGCTCGGGGGGACAGACTAGCTCCTATAATTCACCCCTCCACTTT	CASSSGGQTSSYNSPLHF